The 9 T cell receptor beta chains given below trace back to one sample, sequenced in a study of identical twins. TCRdb redid the calling of the 5' RACE reads with MiXCR, one entry per CDR3 protein. Here the sample spans 500,000 to 650,000 distinct CDR3 sequences, 20% to 25% being singletons. This sample also belongs to another study, concerning yellow fever vaccine responses in identical twins.

The sample taken for sequencing was CD4+ T cells sorted from blood. The receptor set was obtained from a woman aged 18-30 years in good health.

This chain links TRBV6-5 with TRBJ1-2; no clear D gene. The CDR3 is 14 residues long. Germline V gene sequence: CDR1 MNHEY, CDR2 SVGAGI. Trimming removed 2 bases from V and 5 bases from J, with 12 bases in between. CDR3 residues: CASSYSRSPYGYTF. For the CDR3, the DNA is TGTGCCAGCAGTTACAGCCGGTCACCATATGGCTACACCTTC.

This rearrangement joins TRBV6-5 to TRBJ2-1, with D unresolved. V was clipped by 5 bases and J by 8 bases, with 19 bases between them. Looked up from germline, CDR1 is MNHEY and CDR2 is SVGAGI. The CDR3 has 15 amino acids. CDR3 sequence reads: CASSIQPTLGDEQFF. The CDR3 nucleotides read TGTGCCAGCAGTATACAGCCCACCTTGGGTGATGAGCAGTTCTTC.

V is TRBV7-2 and J is TRBJ2-3; D is uncertain. This CDR3 has 14 amino acids. Germline V gives CDR1 SGHTA, CDR2 FQGNSA. Trimming cost V 5 bases and J 2 bases, with 11 bases left between them. CDR3 nucleotides: TGTGCCAGCAGCCCTAGTTGGGCCACAGATACGCAGTATTTT. Translation: CASSPSWATDTQYF.

This clonotype has more than one count but fewer than ten. The chain carries TRBV2 and TRBJ1-6; D uncertain. The CDR3 contains 11 residues. V lost 10 bases, J lost 6 bases, and 7 bases lay in between. CDR1 and CDR2 (germline): SNHLY, FYNNEI. Here the CDR3 reads CATSINSPLHF. The CDR3 DNA reads TGTGCCACATCGATTAATTCACCCCTCCACTTT.

This chain links TRBV7-9 with TRBJ2-7; 13 bases are shared with TRBD2. With V trimmed by 5 bases and J by 3 bases, 4 bases remained unmatched. The V gene's germline CDR1 is SEHNR and CDR2 FQNEAQ (reference sequence). The CDR3 covers 15 residues. CDR3 sequence (DNA): TGTGCCAGCAGCGAGGGACTAGCGGGATACTACGAGCAGTACTTC. Its translation: CASSEGLAGYYEQYF. Combining the CDR3 with reference TRBV7-9 and TRBJ2-7 gives the whole variable domain DTGVSQNPRHKITKRGQNVTFRCDPISEHNRLYWYRQTLGQGPEFLTYFQNEAQLEKSRLLSDRFSAERPKGSFSTLEIQRTEQGDSAMYLCASSEGLAGYYEQYFGPGTRLTVT.

The chain links TRBV20-1 to TRBJ2-1; D is unresolved. CDR1 is DFQATT, CDR2 SNEGSKA, per germline (reference sequence). V dropped 3 bases and J dropped 0 bases, with 9 bases sitting between them. The CDR3 spans 14 residues. CDR3 coding DNA: TGCAGTGCTAGCGGGTCTAGCTCCTACAATGAGCAGTTCTTC. Translation: CSASGSSSYNEQFF.

The V gene is TRBV20-1, the J gene TRBJ2-5, with unresolved D. There are 14 residues in the CDR3. Trimming took off 3 bases at V and 1 base at J, with 12 bases between the two ends. Germline lookup yields CDR1 DFQATT and CDR2 SNEGSKA (reference sequence). Here the CDR3 DNA reads TGCAGTGCTAGCGCCGACCCCCTCCAAGAGACCCAGTACTTC. It yields the protein CSASADPLQETQYF.

This clonotype occurred once. This sequence joins TRBV7-7 and TRBJ2-1; 8 nucleotides match TRBD1. This CDR3 region has 13 residues. From germline, CDR1 is SSHAT and CDR2 FNYEAQ (reference sequence). V lost 5 bases to trimming and J lost 8 bases; unmatched junction nucleotides: 5. The CDR3 loop reads CASSPRGLDEQFF. Here the CDR3 DNA reads TGTGCCAGCAGCCCCAGGGGGCTGGATGAGCAGTTCTTC.

The chain carries TRBV2 and TRBJ2-5, with 8 bases fitting TRBD1. The ends lost 9 bases at V and 5 bases at J; junction bases unmatched: 14. The CDR3 length is 15 residues. Germline CDR1 reads SNHLY; CDR2 reads FYNNEI. CDR3 in DNA: TGTGCCAGTCTAGAAAGGGCAGGGGGCAGGGAGACCCAGTACTTC. Protein product: CASLERAGGRETQYF. The variable domain in full, with the rest retrieved from reference TRBV2 and TRBJ2-5, is EPEVTQTPSHQVTQMGQEVILRCVPISNHLYFYWYRQILGQKVEFLVSFYNNEISEKSEIFDDQFSVERPDGSNFTLKIRSTKLEDSAMYFCASLERAGGRETQYFGPGTRLLVL.